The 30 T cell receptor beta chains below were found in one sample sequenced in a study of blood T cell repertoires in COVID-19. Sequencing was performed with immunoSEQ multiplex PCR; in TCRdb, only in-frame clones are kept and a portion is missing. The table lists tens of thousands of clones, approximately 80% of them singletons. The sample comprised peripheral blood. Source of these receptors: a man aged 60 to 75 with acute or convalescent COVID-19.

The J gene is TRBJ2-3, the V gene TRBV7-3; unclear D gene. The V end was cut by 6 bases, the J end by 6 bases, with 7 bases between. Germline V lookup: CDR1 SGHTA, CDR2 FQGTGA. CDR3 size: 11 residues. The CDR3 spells CASSYGDTQYF. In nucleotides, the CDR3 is TGTGCCAGCAGTTACGGGGATACGCAGTATTTT. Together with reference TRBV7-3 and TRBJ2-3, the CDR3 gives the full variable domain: GAGVSQTPSNKVTEKGKYVELRCDPISGHTALYWYRQSLGQGPEFLIYFQGTGAADDSGLPNDRFFAVRPEGSVSTLKIQRTERGDSAVYLCASSYGDTQYFGPGTRLTVL.

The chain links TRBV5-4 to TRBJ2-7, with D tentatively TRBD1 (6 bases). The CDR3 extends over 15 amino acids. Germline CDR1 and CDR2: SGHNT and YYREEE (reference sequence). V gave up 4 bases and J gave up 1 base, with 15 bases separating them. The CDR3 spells CASSHPETGSYEQYF. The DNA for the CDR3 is TGTGCCAGCAGCCATCCGGAGACAGGTTCCTACGAGCAGTACTTC.

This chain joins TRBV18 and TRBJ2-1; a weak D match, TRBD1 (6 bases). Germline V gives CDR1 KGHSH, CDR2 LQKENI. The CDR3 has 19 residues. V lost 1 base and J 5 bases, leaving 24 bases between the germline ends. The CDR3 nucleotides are TGTGCCAGCTCACCACGAGAGGGCACGCAGGGGCCGTGGAACAATGAGCAGTTCTTC. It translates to CASSPREGTQGPWNNEQFF.

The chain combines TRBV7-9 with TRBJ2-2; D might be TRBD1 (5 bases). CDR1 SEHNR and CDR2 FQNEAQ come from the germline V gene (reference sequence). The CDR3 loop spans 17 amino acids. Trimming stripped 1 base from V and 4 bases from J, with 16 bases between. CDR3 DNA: TGTGCCAGCAGCTTAGGGCCACCAGGGCTTGCCACCGGGGAGCTGTTTTTT. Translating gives CASSLGPPGLATGELFF.

The CDR3 sequence is CASSPLQGAVTEAFF. The CDR3 coding sequence is TGTGCCAGCAGTCCACTTCAGGGGGCAGTCACTGAAGCTTTCTTT. V usage is TRBV28 and J usage is TRBJ1-1; the match to TRBD1 covers 8 bases. Germline CDR1 is MDHEN and CDR2 is SYDVKM. There are 15 residues in the CDR3. V lost 5 bases, J lost 4 bases, and 9 bases stayed unmatched.

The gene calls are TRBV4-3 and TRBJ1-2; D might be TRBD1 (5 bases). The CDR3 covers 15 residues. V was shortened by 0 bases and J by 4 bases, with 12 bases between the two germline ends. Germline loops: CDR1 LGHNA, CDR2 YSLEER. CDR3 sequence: CASSQEGRALYGYTF. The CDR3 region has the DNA TGCGCCAGCAGCCAAGAAGGCAGGGCCCTCTATGGCTACACCTTC.

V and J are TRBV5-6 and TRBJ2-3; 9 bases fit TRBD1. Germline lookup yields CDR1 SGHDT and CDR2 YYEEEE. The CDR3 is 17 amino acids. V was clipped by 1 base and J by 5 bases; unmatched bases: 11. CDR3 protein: CASSLRSWGTGQDTQYF. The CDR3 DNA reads TGTGCCAGCAGCTTGCGGAGTTGGGGGACAGGGCAAGATACGCAGTATTTT. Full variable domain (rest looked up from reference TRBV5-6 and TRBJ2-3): DAGVTQSPTHLIKTRGQQVTLRCSPKSGHDTVSWYQQALGQGPQFIFQYYEEEERQRGNFPDRFSGHQFPNYSSELNVNALLLGDSALYLCASSLRSWGTGQDTQYFGPGTRLTVL.

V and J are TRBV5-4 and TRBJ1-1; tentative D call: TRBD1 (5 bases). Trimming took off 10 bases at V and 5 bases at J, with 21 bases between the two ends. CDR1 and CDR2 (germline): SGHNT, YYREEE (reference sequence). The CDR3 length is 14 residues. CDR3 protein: CAGRSRVEVTEAFF. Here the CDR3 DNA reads TGTGCCGGCCGATCCAGGGTAGAGGTTACTGAAGCTTTCTTT.

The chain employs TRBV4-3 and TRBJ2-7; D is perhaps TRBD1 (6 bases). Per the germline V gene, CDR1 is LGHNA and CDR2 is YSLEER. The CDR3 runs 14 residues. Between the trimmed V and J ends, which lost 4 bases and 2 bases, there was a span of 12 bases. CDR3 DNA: TGCGCCAGCAGCCGAGCGAAGGGGGCCTACGAGCAGTACTTC. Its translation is CASSRAKGAYEQYF.

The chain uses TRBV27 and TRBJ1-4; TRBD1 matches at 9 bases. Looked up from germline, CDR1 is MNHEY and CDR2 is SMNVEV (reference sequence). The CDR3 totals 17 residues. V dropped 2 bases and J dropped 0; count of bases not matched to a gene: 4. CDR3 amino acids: CASSLRGTGTTNEKLFF. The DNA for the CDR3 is TGTGCCAGCAGTTTACGCGGGACAGGGACAACTAATGAAAAACTGTTTTTT.

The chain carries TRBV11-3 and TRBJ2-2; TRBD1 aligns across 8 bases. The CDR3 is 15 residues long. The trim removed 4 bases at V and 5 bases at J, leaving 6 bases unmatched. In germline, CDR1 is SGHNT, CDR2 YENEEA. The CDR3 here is CASSSGQGSTGELFF. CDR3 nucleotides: TGTGCCAGCAGCTCCGGACAGGGATCAACCGGGGAGCTGTTTTTT.

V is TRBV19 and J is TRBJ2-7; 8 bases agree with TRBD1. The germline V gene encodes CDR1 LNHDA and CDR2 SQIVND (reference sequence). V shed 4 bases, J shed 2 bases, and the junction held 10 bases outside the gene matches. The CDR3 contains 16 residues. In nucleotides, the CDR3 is TGTGCCAGTAGTAGGACAGGGAGTTTCGTAGCCTACGAGCAGTACTTC. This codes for CASSRTGSFVAYEQYF.

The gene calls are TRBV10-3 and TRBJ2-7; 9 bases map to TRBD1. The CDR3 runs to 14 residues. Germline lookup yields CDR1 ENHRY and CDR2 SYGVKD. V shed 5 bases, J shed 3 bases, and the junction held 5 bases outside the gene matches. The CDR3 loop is CAISPGTGFYEQYF. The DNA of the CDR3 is TGTGCCATCAGTCCCGGGACAGGGTTCTACGAGCAGTACTTC.

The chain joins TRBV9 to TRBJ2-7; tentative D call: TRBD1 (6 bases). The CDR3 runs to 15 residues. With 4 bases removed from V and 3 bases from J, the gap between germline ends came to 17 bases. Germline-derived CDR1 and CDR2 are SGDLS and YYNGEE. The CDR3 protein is CASSLSGEDGYEQYF. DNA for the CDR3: TGTGCCAGCAGCCTCTCAGGGGAAGATGGCTACGAGCAGTACTTC.

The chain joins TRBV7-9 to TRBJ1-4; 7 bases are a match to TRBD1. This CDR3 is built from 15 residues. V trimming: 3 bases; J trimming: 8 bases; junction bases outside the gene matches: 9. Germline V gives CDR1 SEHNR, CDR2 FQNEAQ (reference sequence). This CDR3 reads CASSFVSGGREKLFF. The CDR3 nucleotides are TGTGCCAGCAGCTTTGTATCAGGGGGTAGGGAAAAACTGTTTTTT.

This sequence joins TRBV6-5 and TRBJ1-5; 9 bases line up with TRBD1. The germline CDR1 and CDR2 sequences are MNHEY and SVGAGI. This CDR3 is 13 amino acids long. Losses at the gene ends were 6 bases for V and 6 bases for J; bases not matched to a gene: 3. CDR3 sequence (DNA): TGTGCCAGCAGCTCGGGACAGGGTCAGCCCCAGCATTTT. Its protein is CASSSGQGQPQHF.

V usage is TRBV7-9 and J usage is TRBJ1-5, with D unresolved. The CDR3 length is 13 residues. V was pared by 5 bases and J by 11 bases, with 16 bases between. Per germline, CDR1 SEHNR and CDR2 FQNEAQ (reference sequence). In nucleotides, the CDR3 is TGTGCCAGCAGCCCGGGCGGGTACGGAGCCCAGCATTTT. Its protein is CASSPGGYGAQHF.

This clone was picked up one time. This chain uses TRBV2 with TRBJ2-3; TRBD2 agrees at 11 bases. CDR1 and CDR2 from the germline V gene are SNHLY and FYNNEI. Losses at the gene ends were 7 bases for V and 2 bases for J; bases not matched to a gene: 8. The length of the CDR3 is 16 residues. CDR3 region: CASKKSSGGTTDTQYF. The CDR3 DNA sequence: TGTGCCAGCAAAAAGTCTAGCGGGGGGACCACAGATACGCAGTATTTT. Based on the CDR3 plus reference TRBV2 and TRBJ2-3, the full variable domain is EPEVTQTPSHQVTQMGQEVILRCVPISNHLYFYWYRQILGQKVEFLVSFYNNEISEKSEIFDDQFSVERPDGSNFTLKIRSTKLEDSAMYFCASKKSSGGTTDTQYFGPGTRLTVL.

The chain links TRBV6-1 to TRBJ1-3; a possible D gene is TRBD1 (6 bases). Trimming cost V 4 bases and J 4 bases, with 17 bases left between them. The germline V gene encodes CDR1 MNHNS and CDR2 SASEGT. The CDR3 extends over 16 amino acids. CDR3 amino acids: CASSVRSAGGGNTIYF. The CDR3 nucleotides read TGTGCCAGCAGTGTCCGATCCGCGGGGGGCGGAAACACCATATATTTT.

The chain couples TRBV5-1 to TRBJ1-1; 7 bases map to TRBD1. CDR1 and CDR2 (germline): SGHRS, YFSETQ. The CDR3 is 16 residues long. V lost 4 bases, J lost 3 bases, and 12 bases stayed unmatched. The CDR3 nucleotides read TGCGCCAGCAGCCCCGGGGCAGGGGGTGTGTACACTGAAGCTTTCTTT. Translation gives CASSPGAGGVYTEAFF.

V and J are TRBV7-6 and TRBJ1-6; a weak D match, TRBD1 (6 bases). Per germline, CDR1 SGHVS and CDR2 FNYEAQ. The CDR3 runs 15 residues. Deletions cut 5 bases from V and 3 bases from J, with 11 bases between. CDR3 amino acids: CASSIRQDYNSPLHF. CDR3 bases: TGTGCCAGCAGCATCAGACAGGACTATAATTCACCCCTCCACTTT.

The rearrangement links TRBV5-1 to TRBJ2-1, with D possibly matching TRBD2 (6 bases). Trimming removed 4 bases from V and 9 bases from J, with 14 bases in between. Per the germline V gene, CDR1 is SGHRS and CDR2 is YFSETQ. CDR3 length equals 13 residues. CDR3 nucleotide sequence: TGCGCCAGCAGCCCATACACCGGGGGTGAGCAGTTCTTC. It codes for CASSPYTGGEQFF.

CDR3 bases: TGTGCCAGCAGTCCGGGACAGCAATTCTACGAGCAGTACTTC. Protein sequence: CASSPGQQFYEQYF. The gene calls are TRBV28 and TRBJ2-7, with 7 bases that match TRBD1. Looked up from germline, CDR1 is MDHEN and CDR2 is SYDVKM. The CDR3 runs 14 residues. V was pared by 5 bases and J by 3 bases, with 7 bases of the junction left unmatched.

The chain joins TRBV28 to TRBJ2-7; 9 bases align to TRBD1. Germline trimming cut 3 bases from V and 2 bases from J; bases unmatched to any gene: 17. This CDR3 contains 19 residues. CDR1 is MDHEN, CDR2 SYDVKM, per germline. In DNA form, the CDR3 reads TGTGCCAGCAGTTTCTTCCACGTTCCGGGACAGGGAAGAACCTACGAGCAGTACTTC. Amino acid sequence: CASSFFHVPGQGRTYEQYF.

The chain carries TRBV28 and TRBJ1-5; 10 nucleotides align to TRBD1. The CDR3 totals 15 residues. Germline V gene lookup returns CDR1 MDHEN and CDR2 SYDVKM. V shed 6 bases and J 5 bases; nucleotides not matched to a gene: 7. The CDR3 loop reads CASSRGQGLYQPQHF. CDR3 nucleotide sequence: TGTGCCAGCAGCCGGGGACAGGGGCTCTATCAGCCCCAGCATTTT. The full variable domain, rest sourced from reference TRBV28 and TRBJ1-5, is DVKVTQSSRYLVKRTGEKVFLECVQDMDHENMFWYRQDPGLGLRLIYFSYDVKMKEKGDIPEGYSVSREKKERFSLILESASTNQTSMYLCASSRGQGLYQPQHFGDGTRLSIL.

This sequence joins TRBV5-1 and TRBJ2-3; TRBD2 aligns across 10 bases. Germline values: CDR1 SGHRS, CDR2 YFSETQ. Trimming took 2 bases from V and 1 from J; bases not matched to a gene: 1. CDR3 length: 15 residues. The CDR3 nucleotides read TGCGCCAGCAGCTTCGGGACTAGCGGCACAGATACGCAGTATTTT. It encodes CASSFGTSGTDTQYF.

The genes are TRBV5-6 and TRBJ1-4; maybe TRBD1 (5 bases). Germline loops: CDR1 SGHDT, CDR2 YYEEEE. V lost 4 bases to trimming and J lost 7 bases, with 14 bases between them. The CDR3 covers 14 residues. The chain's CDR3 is CASSLEDSSEKLFF. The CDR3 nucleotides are TGTGCCAGCAGCCTGGAAGACAGCAGTGAAAAACTGTTTTTT.

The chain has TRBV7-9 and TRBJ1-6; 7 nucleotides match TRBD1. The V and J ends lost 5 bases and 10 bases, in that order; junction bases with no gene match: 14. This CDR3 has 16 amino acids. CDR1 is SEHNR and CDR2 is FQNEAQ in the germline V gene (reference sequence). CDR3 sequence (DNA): TGTGCCAGCAGCCCGATGGGACAGCACAATCACTCACCCCTCCACTTT. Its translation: CASSPMGQHNHSPLHF.

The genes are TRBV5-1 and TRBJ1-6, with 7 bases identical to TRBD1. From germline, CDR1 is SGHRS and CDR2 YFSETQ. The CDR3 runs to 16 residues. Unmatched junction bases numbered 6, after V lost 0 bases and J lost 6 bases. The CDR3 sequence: CASSLEYRGPNSPLHF. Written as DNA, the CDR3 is TGCGCCAGCAGCTTGGAGTACAGGGGACCTAATTCACCCCTCCACTTT. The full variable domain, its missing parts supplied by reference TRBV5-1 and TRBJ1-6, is KAGVTQTPRYLIKTRGQQVTLSCSPISGHRSVSWYQQTPGQGLQFLFEYFSETQRNKGNFPGRFSGRQFSNSRSEMNVSTLELGDSALYLCASSLEYRGPNSPLHFGNGTRLTVT.

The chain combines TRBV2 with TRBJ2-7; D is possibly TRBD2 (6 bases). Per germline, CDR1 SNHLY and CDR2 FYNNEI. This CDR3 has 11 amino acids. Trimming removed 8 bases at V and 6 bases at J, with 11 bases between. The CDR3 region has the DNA TGTGCCAGCGAGGGACTCCTCGAGCAGTACGTC. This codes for CASEGLLEQYV.